This T cell receptor beta chain was identified during a study of cytomegalovirus exposure and HLA in healthy donors. Use of 60 Vbeta and 13 Jbeta primers characterized the PCR. TCRdb's table, derived via immunoSEQ multiplex PCR, lists solely in-frame clones and lacks some. The table records more than 150,000 clones, roughly 80% of them present only once. The CDR3 totals 14 residues. Germline V gives CDR1 LGHNT, CDR2 FRNRAP. Between the trimmed V and J ends, which lost 1 base and 3 bases, there was a span of 9 bases. The TCR comes from a middle-aged man in good health and CMV-seronegative. Sequenced: PBMCs. The chain links TRBV12-5 to TRBJ2-5, with D maybe TRBD1 (5 bases). The CDR3: CASGLAGREETQYF. CDR3 coding DNA: TGTGCTAGTGGTTTGGCAGGGCGTGAAGAGACCCAGTACTTC.